Reported below is one T cell receptor (beta chain). The sample belongs to a study of cytomegalovirus exposure and HLA in healthy donors. Primers included in the PCR were 60 Vbeta and 13 Jbeta primers. Libraries were prepared by immunoSEQ multiplex PCR; TCRdb keeps only in-frame clonotypes and omits some of them. The sample consists of 150,000 to 200,000 clones, around 80% of them appearing once. Per germline, CDR1 GTSNPN and CDR2 SVGIG (reference sequence). J gave up 8 bases and V 3 bases, and 3 bases lay outside the gene matches. The CDR3 has 11 amino acids. This chain connects TRBV30 to TRBJ1-2; 7 bases are a match to TRBD1. What was sequenced was PBMCs. This clonotype originated in a woman aged 40 to 55 in good health and CMV-seropositive. CDR3 coding DNA: TGTGCCTGGAGACAGGGGCCGGGCTACACCTTC. Translation gives CAWRQGPGYTF.